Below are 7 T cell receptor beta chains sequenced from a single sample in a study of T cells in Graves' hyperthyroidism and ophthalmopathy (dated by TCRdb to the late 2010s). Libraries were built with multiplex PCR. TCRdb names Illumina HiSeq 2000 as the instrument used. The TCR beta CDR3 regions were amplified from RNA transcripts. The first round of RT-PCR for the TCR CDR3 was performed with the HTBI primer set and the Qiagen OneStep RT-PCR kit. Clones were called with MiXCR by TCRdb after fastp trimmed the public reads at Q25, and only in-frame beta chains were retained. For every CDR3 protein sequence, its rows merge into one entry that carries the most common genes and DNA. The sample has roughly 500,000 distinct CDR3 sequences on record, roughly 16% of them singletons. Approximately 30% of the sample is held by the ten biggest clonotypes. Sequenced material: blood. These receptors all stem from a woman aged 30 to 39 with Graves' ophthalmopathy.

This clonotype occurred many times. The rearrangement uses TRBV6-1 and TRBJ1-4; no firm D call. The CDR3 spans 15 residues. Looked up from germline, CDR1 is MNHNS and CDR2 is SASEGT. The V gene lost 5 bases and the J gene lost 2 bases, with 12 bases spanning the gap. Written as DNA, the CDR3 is TGTGCCAGCAGTTACATGTACAGCACTAATGAAAAACTGTTTTTT. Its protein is CASSYMYSTNEKLFF.

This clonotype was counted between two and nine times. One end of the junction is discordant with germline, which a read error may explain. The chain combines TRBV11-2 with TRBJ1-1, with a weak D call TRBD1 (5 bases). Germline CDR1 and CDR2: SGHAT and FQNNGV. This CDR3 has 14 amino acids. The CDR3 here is CASSFPGGRTEALF. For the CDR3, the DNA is TGTGCCAGCAGCTTTCCTGGGGGGAGGACTGAAGCTCTCTTT.

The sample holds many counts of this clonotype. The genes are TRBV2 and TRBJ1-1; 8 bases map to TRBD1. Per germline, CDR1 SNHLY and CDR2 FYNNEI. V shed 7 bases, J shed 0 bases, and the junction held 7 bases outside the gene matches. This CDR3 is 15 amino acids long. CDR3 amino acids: CASNWDRSMNTEAFF. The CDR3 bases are TGTGCCAGCAACTGGGACAGGAGCATGAACACTGAAGCTTTCTTT.

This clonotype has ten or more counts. The CDR3 sequence is CASSSTGSLTYEQYF. CDR3 bases: TGTGCCAGCAGCTCCACCGGGAGTTTAACCTACGAGCAGTACTTC. This sequence joins TRBV5-5 and TRBJ2-7; possible D gene TRBD2, 6 bases. CDR3 length: 15 residues. Germline V gene lookup returns CDR1 SGHKS and CDR2 YYEKEE (reference sequence). V gave up 3 bases and J gave up 2 bases, with 15 bases separating them.

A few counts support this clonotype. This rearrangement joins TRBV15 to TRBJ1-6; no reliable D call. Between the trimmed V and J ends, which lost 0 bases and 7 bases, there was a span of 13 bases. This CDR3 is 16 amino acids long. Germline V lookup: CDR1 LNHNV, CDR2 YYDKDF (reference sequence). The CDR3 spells CATSRDLRGGNSPLHF. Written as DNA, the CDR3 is TGTGCCACCAGCAGAGATCTCAGAGGAGGGAATTCACCCCTCCACTTT.

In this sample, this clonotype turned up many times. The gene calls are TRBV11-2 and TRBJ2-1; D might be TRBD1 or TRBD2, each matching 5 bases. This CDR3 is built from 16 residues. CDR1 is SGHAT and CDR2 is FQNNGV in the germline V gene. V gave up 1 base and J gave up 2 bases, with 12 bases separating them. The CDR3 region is CASSLVGGVTYNEQFF. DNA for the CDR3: TGTGCCAGCAGCTTAGTTGGGGGAGTAACCTACAATGAGCAGTTCTTC.

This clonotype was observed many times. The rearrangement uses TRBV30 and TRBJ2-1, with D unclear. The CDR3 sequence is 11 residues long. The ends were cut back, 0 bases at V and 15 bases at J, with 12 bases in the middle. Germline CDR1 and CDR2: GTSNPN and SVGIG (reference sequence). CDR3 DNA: TGTGCCTGGAGTGTACTCGAAGGTCGGTTCTTC. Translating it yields CAWSVLEGRFF.